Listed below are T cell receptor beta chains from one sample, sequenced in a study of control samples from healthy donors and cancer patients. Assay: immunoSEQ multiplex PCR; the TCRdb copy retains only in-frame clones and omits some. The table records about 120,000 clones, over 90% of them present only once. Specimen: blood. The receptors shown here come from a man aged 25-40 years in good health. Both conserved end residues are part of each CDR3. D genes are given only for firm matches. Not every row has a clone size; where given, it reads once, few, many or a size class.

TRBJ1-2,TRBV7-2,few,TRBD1,TGTGCCAGCAGCTTAGAAGATTGGCAGGGGGCGGGAGGCTACACCTTC,CASSLEDWQGAGGYTF
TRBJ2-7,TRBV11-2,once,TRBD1,TGTGCCAGCAGCTTAGGTGGGGCAGGGGGAAGGAACGAGCAGTACTTC,CASSLGGAGGRNEQYF
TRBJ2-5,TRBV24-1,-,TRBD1,TGTGCCACCGCGAAACCCGGGACAGCCGGGGAGACCCAGTACTTC,CATAKPGTAGETQYF
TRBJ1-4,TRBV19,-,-,TGTGCCAGTTCTACCCCATCGGGTTTGGCTAATGAAAAACTGTTTTTT,CASSTPSGLANEKLFF
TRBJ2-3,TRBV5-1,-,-,TGCGCCAGCAGCCCCAATTGGAGGCGCACTGCCACAGATACGCAGTATTTT,CASSPNWRRTATDTQYF
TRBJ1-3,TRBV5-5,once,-,TGTGCCAGCAGCTTGGGTCACTCTGGAAACACCATATATTTT,CASSLGHSGNTIYF
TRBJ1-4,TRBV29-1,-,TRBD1,TGCAGCGTTGGAGCAGGGGGCCGGGGTAATGAAAAACTGTTTTTT,CSVGAGGRGNEKLFF
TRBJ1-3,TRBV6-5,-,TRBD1,TGTGCCAGCACCCAGGGGGAAGCTGGAAACACCATATATTTT,CASTQGEAGNTIYF
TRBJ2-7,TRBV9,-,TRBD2,TGTGCCAGCTCCCCGCCTAGCGGGGGGGCCCACGAGCAGTACTTC,CASSPPSGGAHEQYF
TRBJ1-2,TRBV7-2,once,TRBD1,TGTGCCAGCAGCCCAAGGACAGGGTATGGCTACACCTTC,CASSPRTGYGYTF
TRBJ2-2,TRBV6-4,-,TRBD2,TGTGCCAGCAGTGTCGGACTAGCGGGTACCGGGGAGCTGTTTTTT,CASSVGLAGTGELFF
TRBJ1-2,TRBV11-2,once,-,TGTGCCAGCAGCTTAGGGGGGTCCCGGACCAGTGGCTACACCTTC,CASSLGGSRTSGYTF
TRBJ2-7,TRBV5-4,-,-,TGTGCCAGCAGCCCCGGTCAGGGTACGGCCGAGCAGTACTTC,CASSPGQGTAEQYF
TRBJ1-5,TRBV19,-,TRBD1,TGTGCCAGTAGGAACAGGGGTACCAATCAGCCCCAGCATTTT,CASRNRGTNQPQHF
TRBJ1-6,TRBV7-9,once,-,TGTGCCAGCAGCTTTCTCAAACCAATTAATTCACCCCTCCACTTT,CASSFLKPINSPLHF
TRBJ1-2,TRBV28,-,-,TGTGCCAGCAGCACAGTCGGTGGGGAAGAGGGCTACACCTTC,CASSTVGGEEGYTF
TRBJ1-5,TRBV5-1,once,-,TGCGCCAGCAGCCCGCGGTATGGTCCAAATCAGCCCCAGCATTTT,CASSPRYGPNQPQHF